These 13 T cell receptor beta chains share one sample of origin, sequenced in a study of T cells expressing NK-cell markers. TCRdb derives one entry per CDR3 protein from the 5' RACE reads, leaving out DNA. Found here are about 160,000 distinct CDR3 sequences; the top ten clones hold around a sixth. Specimen: blood T cells: a sorted CD56 or NKG2C T cell subset, CD4+ or CD8+ T cells, or bulk PBMC T cells (not recorded which). The receptors stem from a woman between 18 and 70 years old in good health.

V is TRBV6-1 and J is TRBJ1-1. Germline V gene sequence: CDR1 MNHNS, CDR2 SASEGT. This CDR3 has 14 residues. The CDR3 region is CASAAGVENTEAFF.

The genes are TRBV10-3 and TRBJ2-1; TCRdb proposes TRBD2, but this gene call is untestable without DNA. CDR3 length: 15 amino acids. Germline lookup yields CDR1 ENHRY and CDR2 SYGVKD. The CDR3 region is CAISSTSGMNNEQFF.

The V gene is TRBV29-1, the J gene TRBJ1-5; TCRdb reports TRBD1, a call that lacks DNA to check it against. This CDR3 has 13 residues. Looked up from germline, CDR1 is SQVTM and CDR2 is ANQGSEA. The CDR3 protein is CSVVVRTNQPQHF.

The V gene is TRBV20-1, the J gene TRBJ2-5; TCRdb's assignment of TRBD2 cannot be checked, as there is no DNA. Germline lookup yields CDR1 DFQATT and CDR2 SNEGSKA (reference sequence). The length of the CDR3 is 15 residues. CDR3 loop: CSARDRLAGEETQYF.

The CDR3 loop is CASSPGSRVGEQFF. The J gene is TRBJ2-1, the V gene TRBV14; as DNA is missing, the TRBD1 call by TCRdb cannot be tested. Germline V lookup: CDR1 SGHDN, CDR2 FVKESK. CDR3 length: 14 amino acids. The full variable domain, in which reference TRBV14 and TRBJ2-1 provide the parts outside the CDR3, is EAGVTQFPSHSVIEKGQTVTLRCDPISGHDNLYWYRRVMGKEIKFLLHFVKESKQDESGMPNNRFLAERTGGTYSTLKVQPAELEDSGVYFCASSPGSRVGEQFFGPGTRLTVL.

The J gene is TRBJ1-1, the V gene TRBV3-1; TCRdb's D call, TRBD1, is unchecked because there is no DNA. From germline, CDR1 is LGHDT and CDR2 YNNKEL (reference sequence). This CDR3 is built from 15 residues. This CDR3 reads CASSDPGQVNTEAFF.

This chain links TRBV4-1 with TRBJ2-7; the TRBD2 assignment by TCRdb is unverifiable without DNA. Germline CDR1 MGHRA, CDR2 YSYEKL. This CDR3 spans 17 amino acids. The chain's CDR3 is CASSQAEGGTSSYEQYF.

The chain couples TRBV6-7 to TRBJ2-3; with no DNA, the TCRdb D assignment of TRBD2 cannot be verified. TRBV6-7 is placed among ORFs of uncertain function. This CDR3 contains 15 residues. CDR3 residues: CASSYSSGRADTQYF.

The V gene is TRBV5-1, the J gene TRBJ2-7; checking the TCRdb D call of TRBD1 is not possible without DNA. Per germline, CDR1 SGHRS and CDR2 YFSETQ. The CDR3 totals 15 residues. CDR3 in amino acids: CASSETGSPSYEQYF.

The chain combines TRBV28 with TRBJ2-3; TCRdb lists TRBD2, though no DNA is available to test this call. CDR1 and CDR2 (germline): MDHEN, SYDVKM. The CDR3 has 14 amino acids. The CDR3 spells CASSRLANTDTQYF.

V usage is TRBV5-1 and J usage is TRBJ2-3; lacking DNA, the TRBD2 call made by TCRdb goes unchecked. The CDR3 is 15 residues long. Germline V lookup: CDR1 SGHRS, CDR2 YFSETQ. Here the CDR3 reads CASSLGTSGTDTQYF.

This chain links TRBV6-5 with TRBJ2-1; lacking DNA, the TRBD1 call made by TCRdb goes unchecked. Germline assignment: CDR1 MNHEY and CDR2 SVGAGI. There are 17 residues in the CDR3. The CDR3 loop is CASSSRNRGRSYNEQFF.

The chain combines TRBV2 with TRBJ2-7; checking the TCRdb D call of TRBD1 is not possible without DNA. The CDR3 is made up of 13 amino acids. CDR1 is SNHLY and CDR2 is FYNNEI in the germline V gene. The CDR3: CASSAGQGVEQYF.